This T cell receptor (beta chain) was identified in a study of cytomegalovirus exposure and HLA in healthy donors. Germline assignment: CDR1 MGHRA and CDR2 YSYEKL. The CDR3 has 12 amino acids. Trimming cost V 8 bases and J 5 bases, with 10 bases left between them. A multiplex PCR was run with 60 Vbeta primers and 13 Jbeta primers. Produced via immunoSEQ multiplex PCR; TCRdb's table is partial and in-frame only. Among about 300,000 clones listed, 86% were seen once. This clone came up a few times. Sequenced sample: PBMCs. The chain is built from TRBV4-1 and TRBJ2-1; tentative D call: TRBD2 (6 bases). This TCR derives from a man in his forties in good health and CMV-seropositive. In DNA form, the CDR3 reads TGCGCCAGCGGGACTGTCAACAATGAGCAGTTCTTC. This translates into CASGTVNNEQFF.